Each of the 4 T cell receptor beta chains below was sequenced from the same sample in a study of blood T cell repertoires in COVID-19. Sequencing was performed with immunoSEQ multiplex PCR; in TCRdb, only in-frame clones are kept and a portion is missing. The sample shows some 45,000 clones, approximately 90% of them seen only once. The source material was peripheral blood. These TCRs come from a man aged 50 or older with active COVID-19.

The chain carries TRBV5-5 and TRBJ1-6, with D tentatively TRBD1 (6 bases). With 1 base removed from V and 10 bases from J, the gap between germline ends came to 15 bases. CDR3 length equals 15 residues. Germline V gives CDR1 SGHKS, CDR2 YYEKEE (reference sequence). CDR3 DNA sequence: TGTGCCAGCAGCTTGACAGGGCAGGGTCGGTCACCCCTCCACTTT. Its translation is CASSLTGQGRSPLHF.

V usage is TRBV28 and J usage is TRBJ2-1, with 10 positions matching TRBD2. Germline V CDR1 and CDR2: MDHEN, SYDVKM. V was clipped by 5 bases and J by 8 bases; unmatched bases: 12. This CDR3 is built from 16 residues. The CDR3 region is CASSATSSGRSYEQFF. The CDR3 region has the DNA TGTGCCAGCAGTGCTACCTCTAGCGGGAGATCTTATGAGCAGTTCTTC.

This chain uses TRBV28 with TRBJ1-4; TRBD1 agrees at 10 bases. This CDR3 region has 15 residues. V gave up 5 bases and J gave up 7 bases; unmatched junction bases: 7. Germline CDR1 and CDR2: MDHEN and SYDVKM. The CDR3 reads CASSTRQGALEKLFF. CDR3 DNA sequence: TGTGCCAGCAGTACCCGACAGGGGGCTCTTGAAAAACTGTTTTTT.

The V gene is TRBV12-5, the J gene TRBJ1-2; 7 bases map to TRBD1. With V trimmed by 5 bases and J by 1 base, 10 bases remained unmatched. The germline gives CDR1 LGHNT, CDR2 FRNRAP. The CDR3 consists of 16 residues. As DNA, the CDR3 is TGTGCTAGTGGTAAAACCGGGACAGACCGTAACTATGGCTACACCTTC. This translates into CASGKTGTDRNYGYTF.